The 17 T cell receptor beta chains below all came from one sample that was sequenced in a study of post-analysis software for immune sequencing data. Broader study findings: Among roughly 5 TRBV segments more frequent in patients than controls were TRBV5-6, TRBV5-1 and TRBV20-1.

Carried by the TCR beta cDNA libraries were unique molecular identifiers. TCRdb processed the PCR reads anew with MiXCR; each CDR3 protein has one entry. The sample contains about 810,000 distinct CDR3 sequences, about 50% of which appear only once. The antigens of these receptors remain unknown. Sequenced sample: blood. Receptors originate from a girl aged 5-17 years with multiple sclerosis.

This clonotype turned up a few times. The chain employs TRBV5-1 and TRBJ2-1; 8 bases agree with TRBD2. The trim removed 4 bases at V and 2 bases at J, leaving 8 bases unmatched. Per the germline V gene, CDR1 is SGHRS and CDR2 is YFSETQ. The CDR3 has 16 residues. CDR3 sequence reads: CASSLLLAATYNEQFF. The DNA for the CDR3 is TGCGCCAGCAGCCTCCTACTAGCGGCTACCTACAATGAGCAGTTCTTC.

This chain joins TRBV20-1 and TRBJ2-1, with TRBD2 identical over 8 bases. V was clipped by 2 bases and J by 2 bases; unmatched bases: 5. The CDR3 runs to 15 residues. Germline lookup yields CDR1 DFQATT and CDR2 SNEGSKA (reference sequence). Here the CDR3 reads CSARRRLATYNEQFF. CDR3 in DNA: TGCAGTGCTAGACGCCGACTAGCGACCTACAATGAGCAGTTCTTC.

The rearrangement joins TRBV6-1 to TRBJ2-7, with TRBD1 identical over 8 bases. Trimming cost V 6 bases and J 1 base; bases outside gene matches: 5. Germline V gene data show CDR1 as MNHNS and CDR2 as SASEGT. CDR3 size: 14 residues. CDR3 coding DNA: TGTGCCAGCAGGGACAGGGCCCTGTCCTACGAGCAGTACTTC. Its translation is CASRDRALSYEQYF.

The chain combines TRBV15 with TRBJ2-7; TRBD2 agrees at 8 bases. Germline assignment: CDR1 LNHNV and CDR2 YYDKDF (reference sequence). The V gene end was trimmed by 1 base and the J gene end by 1 base; junction bases not matched to a gene: 6. The CDR3 has 16 residues. CDR3 DNA sequence: TGTGCCACCAGCAGAGCGATGACTAGCGTGTCCTACGAGCAGTACTTC. This encodes CATSRAMTSVSYEQYF.

The rearrangement joins TRBV12-3 or TRBV12-4 to TRBJ1-4; 8 bases are a match to TRBD1. With V trimmed by 6 bases and J by 12 bases, 6 bases remained unmatched. This CDR3 spans 12 amino acids. CDR3 sequence (DNA): TGTGCCAGCAGCACCACAGGGGGTCAACTGTTTTTT. This sequence encodes CASSTTGGQLFF.

This clonotype was recorded once. J is TRBJ2-7 and V is TRBV20-1; D gene uncertain. The V gene's germline CDR1 is DFQATT and CDR2 SNEGSKA (reference sequence). This CDR3 region has 16 residues. V was shortened by 1 base and J by 2 bases, with 18 bases between the two germline ends. The CDR3 region is CSARGLYSSNPYEQYF. The CDR3 coding sequence is TGCAGTGCTAGAGGTCTATACAGCTCCAATCCCTACGAGCAGTACTTC.

V gene TRBV18 combines with J gene TRBJ2-1; tentatively, D is TRBD1 (6 bases). The CDR3 consists of 15 residues. Germline lookup yields CDR1 KGHSH and CDR2 LQKENI. Trimming pared 2 bases from V and 4 bases from J, leaving 12 bases between. The CDR3 bases are TGTGCCAGCTCACCAGGGTGGGGGCGATACAATGAGCAGTTCTTC. Its translation is CASSPGWGRYNEQFF.

The chain recombines TRBV29-1 with TRBJ2-1; TRBD2 is a possible D gene (6 bases). Trimming left V 5 bases short and J 7 bases short, with 15 bases between. Germline assignment: CDR1 SQVTM and CDR2 ANQGSEA. The CDR3 extends over 13 amino acids. The CDR3 nucleotides read TGCAGCGTTTTAGCGGAGCCGGGTAATGAGCAGTTCTTC. Translating it yields CSVLAEPGNEQFF.

J is TRBJ2-1 and V is TRBV20-1; 11 bases map to TRBD2. From germline, CDR1 is DFQATT and CDR2 SNEGSKA (reference sequence). CDR3 length: 16 amino acids. With 2 bases clipped from V and 4 bases from J, the junction kept 7 bases outside the gene matches. For the CDR3, the DNA is TGCAGTGCTAGACCCCTGACTAGCGGGGAGTACAATGAGCAGTTCTTC. Its translation is CSARPLTSGEYNEQFF.

The chain recombines TRBV20-1 with TRBJ2-6; tentative D call: TRBD2 (5 bases). CDR3 length: 13 amino acids. Trimming pared 1 base from V and 14 bases from J, leaving 15 bases between. Germline CDR1 is DFQATT and CDR2 is SNEGSKA (reference sequence). CDR3 protein: CSARAASKDFLTF. The DNA of the CDR3 is TGCAGTGCTAGAGCCGCTAGCAAGGATTTCCTGACTTTC.

This chain connects TRBV6-1 to TRBJ2-2, with TRBD1 matching 8 bases. The length of the CDR3 is 15 residues. CDR1 and CDR2 (germline): MNHNS, SASEGT. Losses at the gene ends were 3 bases for V and 3 bases for J; bases not matched to a gene: 3. Here the CDR3 reads CASSERGQDTGELFF. DNA of the CDR3: TGTGCCAGCAGTGAGAGGGGACAGGACACCGGGGAGCTGTTTTTT.

The CDR3 DNA follows: TGTGCTAGTGGTTCTAGCGGGCTCCCCACAGATACGCAGTATTTT. Protein sequence: CASGSSGLPTDTQYF. The chain has TRBV12-5 and TRBJ2-3; TRBD2 agrees at 8 bases. V gave up 4 bases and J gave up 2 bases; unmatched junction bases: 5. Germline-derived CDR1 and CDR2 are LGHNT and FRNRAP. The CDR3 is 15 amino acids.

This clonotype was found a few times. CDR3 in amino acids: CSVGGRFSGANVLTF. The CDR3 DNA sequence: TGCAGCGTTGGGGGTCGGTTCTCTGGGGCCAACGTCCTGACTTTC. The chain joins TRBV29-1 to TRBJ2-6; D remains ambiguous. Germline values: CDR1 SQVTM, CDR2 ANQGSEA. The CDR3 is 15 amino acids. V lost 4 bases and J 0 bases, leaving 10 bases between the germline ends.

The rearrangement uses TRBV5-1 and TRBJ2-3, with 10 bases fitting TRBD2. CDR1 is SGHRS, CDR2 YFSETQ, per germline. With V trimmed by 0 bases and J by 1 base, 5 bases remained unmatched. The CDR3 totals 17 residues. CDR3 DNA: TGCGCCAGCAGCTTGGCTCGTGGACTAGCGGGCACAGATACGCAGTATTTT. This sequence encodes CASSLARGLAGTDTQYF.

The chain employs TRBV20-1 and TRBJ2-7; D is undetermined. The germline V gene has CDR1 DFQATT and CDR2 SNEGSKA (reference sequence). This CDR3 comprises 11 residues. DNA of the CDR3: TGCGCTAGGGTGGACGGCTACGAGCAGTACTTC. Translation: CARVDGYEQYF.

The rearrangement joins TRBV29-1 to TRBJ2-3; 7 bases are a match to TRBD1. The CDR3 loop spans 13 amino acids. The germline gives CDR1 SQVTM, CDR2 ANQGSEA. Trimming at V came to 4 bases and at J to 4 bases, leaving 5 bases not matched to a gene. For the CDR3, the DNA is TGCAGCGTTGGAGACAGGGTGGCAGATACGCAGTATTTT. Encoded protein: CSVGDRVADTQYF.

A word on this clonotype: Sequence at one end of the junction differs from germline and may be a read error. The CDR3 protein is CASGLVRRVAGNEQFF. The CDR3 DNA reads as TGTGCTAGTGGTTTGGTGCGCCGAGTGGCGGGAAATGAGCAGTTTTTC. This chain uses TRBV12-5 with TRBJ2-1; D might be TRBD2 (6 bases). The CDR3 runs to 16 residues. The germline gives CDR1 LGHNT, CDR2 FRNRAP.